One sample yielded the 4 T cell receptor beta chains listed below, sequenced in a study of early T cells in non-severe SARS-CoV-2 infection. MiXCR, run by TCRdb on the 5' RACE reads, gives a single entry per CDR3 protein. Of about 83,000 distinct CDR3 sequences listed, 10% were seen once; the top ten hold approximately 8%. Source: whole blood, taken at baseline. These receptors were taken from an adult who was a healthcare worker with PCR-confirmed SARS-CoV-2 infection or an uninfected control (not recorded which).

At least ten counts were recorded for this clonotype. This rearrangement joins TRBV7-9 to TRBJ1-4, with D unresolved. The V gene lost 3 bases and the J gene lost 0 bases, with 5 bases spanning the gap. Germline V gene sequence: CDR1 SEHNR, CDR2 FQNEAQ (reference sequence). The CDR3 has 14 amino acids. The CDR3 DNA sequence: TGTGCCAGCAGCTTGGAGACAACTAATGAAAAACTGTTTTTT. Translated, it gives CASSLETTNEKLFF.

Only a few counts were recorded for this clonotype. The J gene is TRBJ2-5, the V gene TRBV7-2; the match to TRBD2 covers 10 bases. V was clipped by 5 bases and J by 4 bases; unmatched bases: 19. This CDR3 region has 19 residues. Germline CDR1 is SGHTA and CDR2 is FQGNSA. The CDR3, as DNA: TGTGCCAGCAGCGCCCGGTTAGCGGGGAGCGGGAGGGGAGGAGAGACCCAGTACTTC. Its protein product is CASSARLAGSGRGGETQYF.

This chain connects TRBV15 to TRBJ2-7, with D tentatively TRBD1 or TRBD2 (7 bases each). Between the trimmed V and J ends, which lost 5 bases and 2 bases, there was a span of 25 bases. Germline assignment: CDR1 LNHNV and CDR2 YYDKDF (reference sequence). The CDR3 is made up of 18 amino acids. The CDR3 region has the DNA TGTGCCACCAGCCCCAGGGGGGGGATTATCAAGGAGCCCTACGAGCAGTACTTC. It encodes CATSPRGGIIKEPYEQYF.

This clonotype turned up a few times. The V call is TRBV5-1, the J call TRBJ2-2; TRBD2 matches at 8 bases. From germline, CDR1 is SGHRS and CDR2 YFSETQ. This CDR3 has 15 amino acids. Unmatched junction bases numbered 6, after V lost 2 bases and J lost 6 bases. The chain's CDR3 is CASSFGGRRSGELFF. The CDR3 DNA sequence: TGCGCCAGCAGCTTCGGCGGGAGGCGTTCCGGGGAGCTGTTTTTT.